The rows below give T cell receptor beta chains drawn from one sample of a study of T cell responses to AZD1222 COVID-19 vaccine. Method: immunoSEQ multiplex PCR; TCRdb's copy keeps in-frame clones and lacks some. The sample lists around 140,000 clones, approximately 90% occurring once. This sample comprised peripheral blood, obtained on day 0 of AZD1222 vaccination. Receptor source: an adult in good health. Each CDR3 is given with its conserved first and last residue. D genes are given only for firm matches. Clone size is given for some rows only: seen once, a few or many times, or a class if the clone is expanded.

d_call	clone_size	v_call	j_call	cdr3_length	cdr3_aa	cdr3_nt
NA	NA	TRBV14	TRBJ2-1	18	CASSQVGGLAIPYNEQFF	TGTGCCAGCAGCCAAGTAGGCGGTCTAGCGATTCCCTACAATGAGCAGTTCTTC
TRBD2	NA	TRBV4-2	TRBJ2-7	14	CASSQGLAGYEQYF	TGTGCCAGCAGCCAAGGACTAGCGGGCTACGAGCAGTACTTC
NA	NA	TRBV6-2/TRBV6-3	TRBJ1-5	15	CASSYAGGGNQPQHF	TGTGCCAGCAGTTACGCGGGTGGCGGCAATCAGCCCCAGCATTTT
TRBD1	once	TRBV10-3	TRBJ2-5	13	CAIRETGLETQYF	TGTGCCATCAGGGAGACAGGGTTGGAGACCCAGTACTTC
NA	NA	TRBV7-2	TRBJ2-7	14	CASSFSSGNYEQYF	TGTGCCAGCAGCTTTTCTTCCGGAAACTACGAGCAGTACTTC
NA	NA	TRBV11-3	TRBJ1-2	12	CASSFTDYGYTF	TGTGCCAGCAGCTTCACGGACTATGGCTACACCTTC
NA	few	TRBV28	TRBJ1-3	13	CASSFGSGNTIYF	TGTGCCAGCAGTTTCGGCTCTGGAAACACCATATATTTT
TRBD1	NA	TRBV7-3	TRBJ2-1	15	CASSLGQGTYNEQFF	TGTGCCAGCAGCTTGGGACAGGGCACCTACAATGAGCAGTTCTTC
TRBD1	NA	TRBV28	TRBJ1-1	15	CASSFLDRVNTEAFF	TGTGCCAGCAGTTTTCTCGACAGGGTGAACACTGAAGCTTTCTTT
NA	NA	TRBV6-6	TRBJ1-5	15	CASSYLRGSNQPQHF	TGTGCCAGCAGCTACTTAAGGGGAAGCAATCAGCCCCAGCATTTT
TRBD2	NA	TRBV18	TRBJ2-1	16	CASSPPTGGPYNEQFF	TGTGCCAGCTCACCACCGACGGGAGGCCCCTACAATGAGCAGTTCTTC
TRBD1	once	TRBV18	TRBJ2-4	19	CASSPRDRGVYLAKNIQYF	TGTGCCAGCTCACCGCGGGACAGGGGAGTGTATTTGGCCAAAAACATTCAGTACTTC
NA	NA	TRBV14	TRBJ2-7	13	CASSQDLWTEQYF	TGTGCCAGCAGCCAAGATCTATGGACCGAGCAGTACTTC
TRBD1	NA	TRBV5-4	TRBJ2-5	16	CASSLGRGQGYETQYF	TGTGCCAGCAGCCTCGGCAGGGGACAGGGTTACGAGACCCAGTACTTC
TRBD1	NA	TRBV6-2/TRBV6-3	TRBJ1-5	19	CASSYSMGQTVYSNQPQHF	TGTGCCAGCAGTTACTCGATGGGACAGACGGTTTATAGCAATCAGCCCCAGCATTTT
TRBD1	NA	TRBV5-1	TRBJ2-6	17	CASSRTGRPSGANVLTF	TGCGCCAGCAGTAGGACAGGGAGGCCCTCTGGGGCCAACGTCCTGACTTTC
NA	NA	TRBV7-9	TRBJ1-3	13	CASSLSTGNTIYF	TGTGCCAGCAGCTTATCGACCGGAAACACCATATATTTT
NA	NA	TRBV7-9	TRBJ1-1	16	CASSPPAQGGNTEAFF	TGTGCCAGCAGCCCGCCCGCCCAGGGAGGTAACACTGAAGCTTTCTTT
NA	NA	TRBV25-1	TRBJ2-3	12	CASGTHRDTQYF	TGTGCCAGCGGTACACATAGGGATACGCAGTATTTT
NA	NA	TRBV3-1/TRBV3-2	TRBJ1-1	13	CASSQERAGIAFF	TGTGCCAGCAGCCAAGAGAGGGCGGGAATAGCTTTCTTT
TRBD1	NA	TRBV20-1	TRBJ2-1	14	CSAGGGTGVNEQFF	TGCAGTGCTGGTGGCGGGACAGGAGTCAATGAGCAGTTCTTC
TRBD2	NA	TRBV18	TRBJ2-3	17	CASSPPSAGGREDTQYF	TGTGCCAGCTCACCTCCCTCGGCGGGAGGCCGGGAAGATACGCAGTATTTT
NA	once	TRBV6-1	TRBJ1-1	13	CASRVIGRTEAFF	TGTGCCAGCAGGGTTATAGGGAGAACTGAAGCTTTCTTT
NA	NA	TRBV7-7	TRBJ2-3	13	CASSVGRTDTQYF	TGTGCCAGCAGCGTAGGCCGGACAGATACGCAGTATTTT
TRBD2	NA	TRBV7-3	TRBJ2-1	15	CASSPAPLAANEQFF	TGTGCCAGCAGCCCCGCCCCACTAGCGGCCAATGAGCAGTTCTTC
TRBD1	NA	TRBV5-4	TRBJ1-2	14	CASSGDSQNYGYTF	TGTGCCAGCAGCGGGGACAGTCAAAACTATGGCTACACCTTC
NA	NA	TRBV7-3	TRBJ2-3	13	CASSLLFWDTQYF	TGTGCCAGCAGCTTACTCTTCTGGGATACGCAGTATTTT
TRBD1	NA	TRBV6-5	TRBJ1-2	13	CASSSMTGAGYTF	TGTGCCAGCAGTTCCATGACAGGGGCTGGCTACACCTTC
NA	NA	TRBV28	TRBJ2-5	13	CASGGLPQETQYF	TGTGCCAGCGGAGGACTACCTCAAGAGACCCAGTACTTC